This T cell receptor beta chain was identified during a study of tumor-infiltrating lymphocytes in primary liver carcinoma. CDR1 and CDR2 from the germline V gene are SGHRS and YFSETQ. The CDR3 contains 14 residues. Trimming pared 4 bases from V and 6 bases from J, leaving 16 bases between. Synthesis of TCR beta cDNA was carried out from about 500 ng total RNA with a constant-region primer. It was through three nested multiplex PCR rounds of slightly modified ARM-PCR that TCR beta libraries arose. The study ran its first two PCR rounds for roughly 9 cycles each, using TRBV1-TRBV30 forward primers and a C-beta reverse primer. TCRdb fed the multiplex PCR reads into MiXCR, producing one record per CDR3 protein. The sample yields 300,000 to 350,000 distinct CDR3 sequences, roughly 61% seen once. Unsorted whole blood supplied the RNA, and germline DNA was extracted too.

The chain joins TRBV5-1 to TRBJ2-5; perhaps TRBD1 as D (6 bases). The specimen sequenced was peripheral blood. The receptor was derived from a middle-aged man with primary liver carcinoma and hepatitis B virus infection. CDR3 protein: CASSQQGQGQTQYF. The DNA for the CDR3 is TGCGCCAGCAGCCAACAGGGCCAGGGGCAGACCCAGTACTTC.